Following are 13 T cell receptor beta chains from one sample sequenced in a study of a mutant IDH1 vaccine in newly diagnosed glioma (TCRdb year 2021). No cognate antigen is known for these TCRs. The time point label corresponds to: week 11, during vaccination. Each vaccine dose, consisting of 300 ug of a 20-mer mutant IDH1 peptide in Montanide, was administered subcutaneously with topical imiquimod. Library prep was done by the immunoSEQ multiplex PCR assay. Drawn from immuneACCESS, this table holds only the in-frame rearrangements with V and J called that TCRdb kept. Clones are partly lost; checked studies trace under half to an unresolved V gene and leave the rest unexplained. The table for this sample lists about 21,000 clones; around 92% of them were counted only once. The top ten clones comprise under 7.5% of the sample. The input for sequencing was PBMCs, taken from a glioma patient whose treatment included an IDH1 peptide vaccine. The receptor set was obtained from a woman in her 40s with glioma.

The CDR3 here is CASSPGLAGGSYEQYF. The CDR3 nucleotides are TGTGCCAGCAGTCCGGGACTAGCGGGAGGGTCCTACGAGCAGTACTTC. The chain has TRBV6-6 and TRBJ2-7; 16 bases are a match to TRBD2. The V segment lost 5 bases and the J segment 1 base; nucleotides outside the gene matches: 2. This CDR3 spans 16 amino acids. In germline, CDR1 is MNHNY, CDR2 SVGAGI (reference sequence).

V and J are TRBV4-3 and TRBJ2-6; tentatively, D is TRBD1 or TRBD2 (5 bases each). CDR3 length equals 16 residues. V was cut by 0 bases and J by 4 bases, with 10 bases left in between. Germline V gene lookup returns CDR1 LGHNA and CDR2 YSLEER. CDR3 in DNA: TGCGCCAGCAGCCAAGAGTGGGGGTCCGGGGCCAACGTCCTGACTTTC. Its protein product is CASSQEWGSGANVLTF.

CDR3 coding DNA: TGTGCCAGCCGTAGCATTGGGGACGGCTCCTACGAGCAGTACTTC. Translating gives CASRSIGDGSYEQYF. The chain links TRBV11-3 to TRBJ2-7, with D possibly called TRBD1 or TRBD2 (5 bases each). This CDR3 comprises 15 residues. Per germline, CDR1 SGHNT and CDR2 YENEEA. Trimming removed 8 bases from V and 0 bases from J, with 17 bases in between.

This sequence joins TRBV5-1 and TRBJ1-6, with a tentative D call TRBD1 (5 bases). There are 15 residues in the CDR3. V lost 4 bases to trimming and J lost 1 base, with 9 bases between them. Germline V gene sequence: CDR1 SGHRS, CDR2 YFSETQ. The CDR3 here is CASSRDGSYNSPLHF. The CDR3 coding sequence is TGCGCCAGCAGCAGGGACGGATCCTATAATTCACCCCTCCACTTT.

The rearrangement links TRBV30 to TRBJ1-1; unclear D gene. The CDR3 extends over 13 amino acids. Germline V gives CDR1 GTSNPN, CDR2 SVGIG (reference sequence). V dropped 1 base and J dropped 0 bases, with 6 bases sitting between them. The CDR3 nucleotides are TGTGCCTGGAGTGGACAAATGAACACTGAAGCTTTCTTT. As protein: CAWSGQMNTEAFF.

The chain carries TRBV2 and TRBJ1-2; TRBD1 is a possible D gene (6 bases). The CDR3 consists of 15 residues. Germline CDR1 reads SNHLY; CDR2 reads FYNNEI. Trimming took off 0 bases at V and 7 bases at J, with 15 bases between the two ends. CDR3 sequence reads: CASSEAPAGAGGYTF. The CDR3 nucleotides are TGTGCCAGCAGTGAAGCACCCGCAGGGGCCGGTGGCTACACCTTC.

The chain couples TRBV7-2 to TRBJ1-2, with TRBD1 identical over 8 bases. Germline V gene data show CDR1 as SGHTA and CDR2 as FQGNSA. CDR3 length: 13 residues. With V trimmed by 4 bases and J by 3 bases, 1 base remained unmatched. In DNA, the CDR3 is TGTGCCAGCAGCTCGGACAGGGACTATGGCTACACCTTC. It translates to CASSSDRDYGYTF.

DNA for the CDR3: TGTGCCAGCAGCTTAATCGCGGGAGGCACCACAGATACGCAGTATTTT. This encodes CASSLIAGGTTDTQYF. The chain is built from TRBV7-9 and TRBJ2-3, with 8 bases matching TRBD2. V shed 2 bases, J shed 2 bases, and the junction held 6 bases outside the gene matches. The CDR3 is made up of 16 amino acids. CDR1 SEHNR and CDR2 FQNEAQ come from the germline V gene (reference sequence).

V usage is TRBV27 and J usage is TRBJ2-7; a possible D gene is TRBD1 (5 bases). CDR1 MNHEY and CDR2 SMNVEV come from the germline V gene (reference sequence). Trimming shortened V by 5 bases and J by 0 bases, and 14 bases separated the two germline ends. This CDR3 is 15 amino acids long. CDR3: CASSPRHGASYEQYF. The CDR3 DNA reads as TGTGCCAGCAGTCCCCGACATGGGGCCTCCTACGAGCAGTACTTC.

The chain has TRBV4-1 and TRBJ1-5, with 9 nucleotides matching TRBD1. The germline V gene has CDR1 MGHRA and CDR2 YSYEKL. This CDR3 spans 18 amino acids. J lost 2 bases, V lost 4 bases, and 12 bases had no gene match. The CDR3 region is CASSRTGGGDRGNQPQHF. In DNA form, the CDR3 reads TGCGCCAGCAGCCGGACCGGGGGAGGGGACAGGGGCAATCAGCCCCAGCATTTT.

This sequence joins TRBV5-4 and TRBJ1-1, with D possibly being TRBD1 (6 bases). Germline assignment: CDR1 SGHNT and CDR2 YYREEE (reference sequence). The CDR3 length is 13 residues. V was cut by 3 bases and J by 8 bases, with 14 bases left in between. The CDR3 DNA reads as TGTGCCAGCAGCTCCCGTGGGGGGCCAGAAGCTTTCTTT. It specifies CASSSRGGPEAFF.

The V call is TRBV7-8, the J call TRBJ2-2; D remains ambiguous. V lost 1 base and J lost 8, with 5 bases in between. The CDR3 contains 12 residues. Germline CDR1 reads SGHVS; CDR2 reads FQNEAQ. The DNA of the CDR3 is TGTGCCAGCAGCTTAGTTCGGGGGGAGCTGTTTTTT. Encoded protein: CASSLVRGELFF.

Here the CDR3 reads CASRACIDTQYF. The CDR3 DNA reads TGTGCCAGCCGGGCTTGCATTGATACGCAGTATTTT. V gene TRBV6-1 combines with J gene TRBJ2-3; D not certain. Germline CDR1 is MNHNS and CDR2 is SASEGT. The ends were cut back, 8 bases at V and 6 bases at J, with 12 bases in the middle. The CDR3 sequence is 12 residues long.